This passage covers 18 T cell receptor beta chains from one sample sequenced in a study of T cells in Graves' hyperthyroidism and ophthalmopathy. Amplified regions were TCR beta CDR3 sequences from RNA transcripts. A set of HTBI primers served as the primers for a first-round RT-PCR of the TCR CDR3. TCRdb passed the multiplex PCR reads through MiXCR, listing each CDR3 protein once. The table lists around 520,000 distinct CDR3 sequences, 24% of them singletons. Material for sequencing was blood. The receptors were gathered from a woman younger than 45 with Graves' ophthalmopathy.

This clonotype was recorded at least ten times. The chain combines TRBV6-2 or TRBV6-3 with TRBJ2-1; D remains unclear. Germline values: CDR1 MNHEY, CDR2 SVGEGT. The germline V and J ends were trimmed by 0 bases and 15 bases, with 6 bases remaining between them. The CDR3 has 10 residues. CDR3 protein: CASSYSKLFF. As DNA, the CDR3 is TGTGCCAGCAGTTACTCGAAGCTGTTCTTC.

As regards this clonotype: Compared with germline, one end of the junction differs, possibly owing to a read error. The chain couples TRBV18 to TRBJ2-5, with TRBD1 matching over 7 bases. This CDR3 contains 14 residues. Per the germline V gene, CDR1 is KGHSH and CDR2 is LQKENI. The CDR3 sequence is CAGSHGTDEETQYF. For the CDR3, the DNA is TGTGCCGGCTCCCACGGGACAGACGAAGAGACCCAGTACTTC.

This clonotype came up many times. V is TRBV12-3 or TRBV12-4 and J is TRBJ2-7; 9 positions match TRBD1. Trimming cost V 4 bases and J 5 bases; bases outside gene matches: 6. The CDR3 is 14 amino acids. CDR3 amino acids: CASSSTGGLDEQYF. In nucleotides, the CDR3 is TGTGCCAGCAGTTCGACAGGGGGTCTAGACGAGCAGTACTTC.

This clonotype was seen ten or more times. This sequence joins TRBV28 and TRBJ2-2; D call uncertain. V dropped 10 bases and J dropped 3 bases, with 9 bases sitting between them. The CDR3 loop spans 12 amino acids. Germline V CDR1 and CDR2: MDHEN, SYDVKM. CDR3 bases: TGTGCCATCCCTACCGACACCGGGGAGCTGTTTTTT. Its protein product is CAIPTDTGELFF.

Only a few counts were recorded for this clonotype. V usage is TRBV5-1 and J usage is TRBJ2-4, with 7 bases that match TRBD2. This CDR3 region has 14 residues. CDR1 and CDR2 from the germline V gene are SGHRS and YFSETQ. V dropped 4 bases and J dropped 2; count of bases not matched to a gene: 3. This CDR3 is CASSEAGTKNIQYF. The CDR3, as DNA: TGCGCCAGCAGCGAAGCGGGGACCAAAAACATTCAGTACTTC.

The gene calls are TRBV7-2 and TRBJ1-2, with D possibly TRBD1 on 5 matching bases. Germline V gene data show CDR1 as SGHTA and CDR2 as FQGNSA. The V end was cut by 5 bases, the J end by 6 bases, with 13 bases between. The CDR3 sequence is 13 residues long. The CDR3 DNA reads as TGTGCCAGCAGCCTTAGGGGAGGAAATGGCTACACCTTC. Its protein product is CASSLRGGNGYTF.

This chain uses TRBV25-1 with TRBJ2-5; D is ambiguous. CDR1 is MGHDK, CDR2 SYGVNS, per germline. The CDR3 sequence is 15 residues long. V lost 3 bases and J 2 bases, leaving 13 bases between the germline ends. In DNA, the CDR3 is TGTGCCAGCAGTGATACACAGAGGTTTCAAGAGACCCAGTACTTC. Amino acids: CASSDTQRFQETQYF.

This chain connects TRBV11-1 to TRBJ2-5, with 9 bases matching TRBD2. V dropped 4 bases and J dropped 2; count of bases not matched to a gene: 11. Looked up from germline, CDR1 is SGHAT and CDR2 is FQDESV (reference sequence). This CDR3 has 17 amino acids. CDR3 DNA sequence: TGTGCCAGCAGCTCTCCCTGGACTAGCGAGGGGCAAGAGACCCAGTACTTC. Translation gives CASSSPWTSEGQETQYF.

This clonotype was seen repeatedly, ten times or more. The chain joins TRBV28 to TRBJ2-5, with D maybe TRBD2 (5 bases). Germline CDR1 is MDHEN and CDR2 is SYDVKM. V was clipped by 6 bases and J by 1 base, with 9 bases between them. The CDR3 runs to 13 residues. CDR3 coding DNA: TGTGCCAGCAGCGGGGTTCGCCAAGAGACCCAGTACTTC. Amino acid sequence: CASSGVRQETQYF.

The rearrangement uses TRBV20-1 and TRBJ2-7, with TRBD1 matching 11 bases. Trimming cost V 3 bases and J 5 bases; bases outside gene matches: 9. The CDR3 is made up of 15 amino acids. The germline CDR1 and CDR2 sequences are DFQATT and SNEGSKA (reference sequence). The CDR3 loop reads CSARGTGGLSHEQYF. The CDR3 coding sequence is TGCAGTGCTAGGGGGACAGGGGGACTTTCCCACGAGCAGTACTTC.

This clonotype came up many times. The chain employs TRBV12-3 or TRBV12-4 and TRBJ1-6, with 10 bases that match TRBD1. The CDR3 loop spans 13 amino acids. V trimming: 6 bases; J trimming: 8 bases; junction bases outside the gene matches: 1. The CDR3 loop reads CASSGQGDSPLHF. CDR3 sequence (DNA): TGTGCCAGCAGCGGACAGGGGGATTCACCCCTCCACTTT.

The V gene is TRBV20-1, the J gene TRBJ2-3; the D call may be TRBD1 or TRBD2 (5 bases each). The CDR3 consists of 13 residues. CDR1 and CDR2 from the germline V gene are DFQATT and SNEGSKA (reference sequence). V shed 1 base and J shed 6 bases, with 11 bases lying between them. The CDR3 reads CSARGRGGDTQYF. CDR3 sequence (DNA): TGCAGTGCTAGAGGTCGGGGCGGGGATACGCAGTATTTT.

This clonotype was seen a few times. The chain combines TRBV7-9 with TRBJ2-2; D is undetermined. Per the germline V gene, CDR1 is SEHNR and CDR2 is FQNEAQ (reference sequence). With 5 bases removed from V and 5 bases from J, the gap between germline ends came to 12 bases. The CDR3 has 14 residues. The CDR3 DNA follows: TGTGCCAGCAGCGTTGGACCGGCGACCGGGGAGCTGTTTTTT. This sequence encodes CASSVGPATGELFF.

This clonotype was seen repeatedly, ten times or more. The V call is TRBV2, the J call TRBJ1-2, with a tentative D call TRBD1 (6 bases). V lost 5 bases and J 4 bases, leaving 14 bases between the germline ends. Per germline, CDR1 SNHLY and CDR2 FYNNEI. The CDR3 loop spans 14 amino acids. CDR3 DNA: TGTGCCAGCAGTCGAGGGACAACCGGCTATGGCTACACCTTC. Its protein is CASSRGTTGYGYTF.

Ten or more counts support this clonotype. The V call is TRBV6-2 or TRBV6-3, the J call TRBJ2-5, with D perhaps matching TRBD1 or TRBD2 (5 bases each). Looked up from germline, CDR1 is MNHEY and CDR2 is SVGEGT. V was pared by 6 bases and J by 7 bases, with 15 bases between. CDR3 size: 13 residues. CDR3 in DNA: TGTGCCAGCAGCCTCGGGACCCAGGGGACCCAGTACTTC. Amino acids: CASSLGTQGTQYF.

This chain uses TRBV12-3 or TRBV12-4 with TRBJ1-1; TRBD1 might be the D (6 bases). This CDR3 has 14 residues. V lost 4 bases and J 6 bases, leaving 15 bases between the germline ends. The CDR3 loop is CASSSETGTAEAFF. The DNA of the CDR3 is TGTGCCAGCAGTTCAGAAACAGGGACGGCTGAAGCTTTCTTT.

This clonotype has just a few counts. The gene calls are TRBV6-2 or TRBV6-3 and TRBJ2-6, with 7 bases lining up with TRBD1. V shed 7 bases, J shed 0 bases, and the junction held 12 bases outside the gene matches. Looked up from germline, CDR1 is MNHEY and CDR2 is SVGEGT. The CDR3 is 18 amino acids. The CDR3 region is CASTISGTVFSGANVLTF. As DNA, the CDR3 is TGTGCCAGCACCATTTCGGGGACAGTTTTCTCTGGGGCCAACGTCCTGACTTTC.

This clonotype was picked up many times. CDR3 in DNA: TGCAGCGTTGCCAGGGATGACTATGGCTACACCTTC. This encodes CSVARDDYGYTF. The V gene is TRBV29-1, the J gene TRBJ1-2; D perhaps matches TRBD1 (5 bases). Trimming stripped 4 bases from V and 3 bases from J, with 9 bases between. Germline loops: CDR1 SQVTM, CDR2 ANQGSEA. This CDR3 is 12 amino acids long.